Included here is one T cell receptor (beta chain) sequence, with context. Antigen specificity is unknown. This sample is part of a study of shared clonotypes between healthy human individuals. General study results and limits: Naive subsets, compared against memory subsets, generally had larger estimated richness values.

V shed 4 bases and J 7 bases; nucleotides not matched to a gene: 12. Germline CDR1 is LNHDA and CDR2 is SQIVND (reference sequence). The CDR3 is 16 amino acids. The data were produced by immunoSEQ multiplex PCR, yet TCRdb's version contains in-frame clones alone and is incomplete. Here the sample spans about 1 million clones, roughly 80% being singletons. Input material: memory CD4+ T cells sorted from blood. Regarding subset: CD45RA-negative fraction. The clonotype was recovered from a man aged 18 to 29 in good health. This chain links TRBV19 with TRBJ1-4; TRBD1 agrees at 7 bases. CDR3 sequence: CASSSLTGARGEKLFF. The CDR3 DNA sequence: TGTGCCAGTAGTAGCCTTACAGGGGCCAGGGGTGAAAAACTGTTTTTT.